The clone carrying this TCR beta chain was picked up one time. Its antigen is not identified. From germline, CDR1 is SGHDN and CDR2 FVKESK. The V segment lost 2 bases and the J segment 6 bases; nucleotides outside the gene matches: 3. This CDR3 spans 14 amino acids. The record originates from a study of shared clonotypes between healthy human individuals. Points from the study as a whole: Non-shared clonotypes displayed generation probabilities falling below those of clonotypes present in all four donors. Among donors, sharing of clonotypes was expected to be affected by sequencing depth.

Selected positively for CCR7 and CD45RO-negative, naive CD8 cells excluded terminally differentiated effector memory CD45RA+ cells. Original handling: For the immunoSEQ data, sequences were junction-only without quality scores, so filtering differed. Produced via immunoSEQ multiplex PCR; TCRdb's table is partial and in-frame only. The V and J calls and clone size are taken from that table; D and trimming were inferred from the DNA. This sample has approximately 810,000 clones, with roughly 92% found just once. The receptor was isolated from a young man in good health. The rearrangement uses TRBV14 and TRBJ2-1, with TRBD1 identical over 8 bases. The specimen sequenced was naive CD8+ T cells sorted from blood. The CDR3 coding sequence is TGTGCCAGCAGCCAAAACAGGGGGGCCAATGAGCAGTTCTTC. As protein: CASSQNRGANEQFF.